This paragraph covers one T cell receptor (beta chain) sequence. The sample comes from a study of blood T cell repertoires in COVID-19. Study overall: Sites in the United States, Italy and Spain provided acute and convalescent COVID-19 samples. PBMCs, B-cell-depleted T cells, or T cells provided the cDNA or gDNA that made up the material.

The CDR3 contains 18 residues. Germline CDR1 reads MDHEN; CDR2 reads SYDVKM. V was pared by 2 bases and J by 5 bases, with 22 bases between. As processed by the authors: The authors estimated nucleated cell counts from reference gene primer amplification. The assay was immunoSEQ multiplex PCR, and TCRdb's table has in-frame clones only and misses some. The V and J calls and clone size are taken from that table; D and trimming were inferred from the DNA. The table records roughly 260,000 clones, about nine tenths of them present only once. This TCR was recovered from a woman aged 30 to 39 with COVID-19, enrolled during active disease. Sequencing was performed on peripheral blood. The chain has TRBV28 and TRBJ1-5, with a possible D match to TRBD1 (5 bases). The CDR3 is CASSLVIWVRARDQPQHF. The CDR3 nucleotides are TGTGCCAGCAGTTTAGTCATCTGGGTACGGGCCAGGGATCAGCCCCAGCATTTT.